The 25 T cell receptor beta chains below were found in one sample sequenced in a study of blood T cell repertoires in COVID-19. The method was immunoSEQ multiplex PCR; TCRdb's version includes in-frame clones alone and lacks a portion of them. The sample yields 300,000 to 400,000 clones, about 93% seen once. The sample comprised peripheral blood. These receptors were obtained from a woman between 18 and 30 years old who had recovered from COVID-19.

The CDR3 region has the DNA TGCGCCAGCAGCCCAGGGACAGGGGGCGCGGAGACCCAGTACTTC. It translates to CASSPGTGGAETQYF. The chain carries TRBV5-1 and TRBJ2-5; the match to TRBD1 covers 12 bases. The CDR3 contains 15 residues. CDR1 and CDR2 from the germline V gene are SGHRS and YFSETQ. Unmatched junction bases numbered 6, after V lost 4 bases and J lost 5 bases.

J is TRBJ2-1 and V is TRBV5-1, with 15 bases that match TRBD2. The germline V gene has CDR1 SGHRS and CDR2 YFSETQ. The ends lost 7 bases at V and 1 base at J; junction bases unmatched: 0. CDR3 length: 15 residues. The CDR3 coding sequence is TGCGCCAGCGGACTAGCGGGAGGGTCCTACAATGAGCAGTTCTTC. Translating gives CASGLAGGSYNEQFF.

Written as DNA, the CDR3 is TGTGCCAGCAGCTTACGACAGGAGTATGGCTACACCTTC. It is translated as CASSLRQEYGYTF. J is TRBJ1-2 and V is TRBV7-2, with a possible D match to TRBD1 (6 bases). The germline V gene encodes CDR1 SGHTA and CDR2 FQGNSA. Trimming pared 2 bases from V and 5 bases from J, leaving 9 bases between. CDR3 length: 13 amino acids.

The J gene is TRBJ2-7, the V gene TRBV7-8, with a weak D call TRBD2 (5 bases). The CDR3 extends over 12 amino acids. V was clipped by 5 bases and J by 6 bases, with 11 bases between them. Germline lookup yields CDR1 SGHVS and CDR2 FQNEAQ. Here the CDR3 reads CASSPPEGEQYV. The CDR3 DNA reads TGTGCCAGCAGCCCCCCCGAGGGCGAGCAGTACGTC.

V gene TRBV9 combines with J gene TRBJ1-3; D may be TRBD1 (6 bases). The CDR3 is 15 residues long. Looked up from germline, CDR1 is SGDLS and CDR2 is YYNGEE. Trimming pared 0 bases from V and 5 bases from J, leaving 12 bases between. The DNA of the CDR3 is TGTGCCAGCAGCGTAGAACAGGGTCCGCGAAACACCATATATTTT. The encoded protein is CASSVEQGPRNTIYF.

The chain employs TRBV7-2 and TRBJ1-2; no definite D call. The germline CDR1 and CDR2 sequences are SGHTA and FQGNSA. V shed 2 bases and J shed 7 bases, with 5 bases lying between them. This CDR3 spans 11 amino acids. Here the CDR3 DNA reads TGTGCCAGCAGCTTAACGGTTGGCTACACCTTC. Its translation is CASSLTVGYTF.

The chain joins TRBV6-5 to TRBJ1-1; 7 bases line up with TRBD1. This CDR3 is built from 14 residues. Germline V gene data show CDR1 as MNHEY and CDR2 as SVGAGI. V lost 10 bases and J lost 4; bases outside the gene matches: 12. CDR3 sequence (DNA): TGTGCCACCTTAAGAGGGGGCTGGGGCACTGAAGCTTTCTTT. Amino acid sequence: CATLRGGWGTEAFF.

The chain has TRBV7-2 and TRBJ2-5; 10 positions match TRBD2. J was trimmed by 1 base and V by 3 bases; bases with no gene match: 2. Germline V gene lookup returns CDR1 SGHTA and CDR2 FQGNSA. The CDR3 runs 15 residues. The CDR3 reads CASSFASGSQETQYF. The DNA for the CDR3 is TGTGCCAGCAGCTTCGCTAGCGGGAGCCAAGAGACCCAGTACTTC.

The V gene is TRBV6-5, the J gene TRBJ1-1; 9 bases are shared with TRBD1. CDR1 MNHEY and CDR2 SVGAGI come from the germline V gene. The length of the CDR3 is 15 residues. Trimming removed 1 base from V and 1 base from J; junction bases left unmatched: 1. The CDR3 sequence is CASSYLTGGNTEAFF. The CDR3 bases are TGTGCCAGCAGTTACTTGACAGGGGGGAACACTGAAGCTTTCTTT.

This clone was seen just once. The genes are TRBV19 and TRBJ2-3; D unresolved. Germline CDR1 is LNHDA and CDR2 is SQIVND (reference sequence). This CDR3 contains 14 residues. Between the trimmed V and J ends, which lost 5 bases and 0 bases, there was a span of 9 bases. For the CDR3, the DNA is TGTGCCAGTAGTCCTCCGGGTAGCACAGATACGCAGTATTTT. It specifies CASSPPGSTDTQYF.

The chain uses TRBV7-2 and TRBJ2-3; D is undetermined. This CDR3 is built from 14 residues. V was pared by 5 bases and J by 5 bases, with 14 bases between. CDR1 and CDR2 (germline): SGHTA, FQGNSA. Here the CDR3 reads CASSQRSPGDTQYF. The CDR3 DNA follows: TGTGCCAGCAGCCAACGGTCCCCCGGAGATACGCAGTATTTT.

The V and J genes are TRBV7-8 and TRBJ2-1, with D unclear. From germline, CDR1 is SGHVS and CDR2 FQNEAQ. This CDR3 comprises 13 residues. V was clipped by 1 base and J by 3 bases, with 4 bases between them. This CDR3 reads CASSLVHYNEQFF. Written as DNA, the CDR3 is TGTGCCAGCAGCTTAGTACACTACAATGAGCAGTTCTTC.

The chain is built from TRBV4-3 and TRBJ2-1, with 8 bases fitting TRBD2. V shed 1 base and J 9 bases; nucleotides not matched to a gene: 11. This CDR3 has 16 residues. The germline gives CDR1 LGHNA, CDR2 YSLEER. This chain's CDR3 is CASSQAVGLAITEQFF. CDR3 nucleotides: TGCGCCAGCAGCCAAGCAGTTGGACTAGCTATTACTGAGCAGTTCTTC.

This rearrangement joins TRBV6-6 to TRBJ1-1; 8 bases line up with TRBD1. The CDR3 has 15 amino acids. V was clipped by 6 bases and J by 4 bases; unmatched bases: 10. Germline V CDR1 and CDR2: MNHNY, SVGAGI (reference sequence). CDR3 loop: CASSGTGRNGTEAFF. The DNA for the CDR3 is TGTGCCAGCAGCGGGACAGGTCGGAACGGCACTGAAGCTTTCTTT.

The chain employs TRBV27 and TRBJ2-4; TRBD1 aligns across 9 bases. Losses at the gene ends were 6 bases for V and 1 base for J; bases not matched to a gene: 4. Germline CDR1 and CDR2: MNHEY and SMNVEV (reference sequence). The CDR3 runs to 15 residues. The CDR3 loop reads CASRSGTGAKNIQYF. The DNA for the CDR3 is TGTGCCAGCAGGTCCGGGACAGGGGCCAAAAACATTCAGTACTTC.

The rearrangement uses TRBV6-5 and TRBJ1-5, with D unresolved. The germline gives CDR1 MNHEY, CDR2 SVGAGI. This CDR3 contains 15 residues. With 2 bases removed from V and 3 bases from J, the gap between germline ends came to 11 bases. CDR3 protein: CASSYRAGSNQPQHF. Written as DNA, the CDR3 is TGTGCCAGCAGTTACAGGGCGGGGTCCAATCAGCCCCAGCATTTT.

V gene TRBV25-1 combines with J gene TRBJ2-2; D is undetermined. The CDR3 length is 13 residues. Germline CDR1 MGHDK, CDR2 SYGVNS. V was shortened by 6 bases and J by 1 base, with 6 bases between the two germline ends. This CDR3 is CASRQKNTGELFF. The CDR3 DNA sequence: TGTGCCAGCAGACAGAAGAACACCGGGGAGCTGTTTTTT.

The chain links TRBV9 to TRBJ1-2; 10 nucleotides agree with TRBD1. CDR3 length: 14 residues. Germline lookup yields CDR1 SGDLS and CDR2 YYNGEE. Trimming took 2 bases from V and 6 from J; bases not matched to a gene: 4. The CDR3 DNA follows: TGTGCCAGCAGCGTCTCCGGGACAGGGGATGGCTACACCTTC. Its translation: CASSVSGTGDGYTF. Variable domain in full (rest from reference TRBV9 and TRBJ1-2): DSGVTQTPKHLITATGQRVTLRCSPRSGDLSVYWYQQSLDQGLQFLIQYYNGEERAKGNILERFSAQQFPDLHSELNLSSLELGDSALYFCASSVSGTGDGYTFGSGTRLTVV.

V gene TRBV30 combines with J gene TRBJ2-1; 16 bases are shared with TRBD2. The CDR3 length is 16 residues. After removal of 3 bases from V and 14 bases from J, the junction contained 13 bases not matched to a gene. Germline lookup yields CDR1 GTSNPN and CDR2 SVGIG (reference sequence). The CDR3 nucleotides read TGTGCCTGGAGAGAAGCCGGGACTAGCGGGAGGGCACTCAAGTTCTTC. It encodes CAWREAGTSGRALKFF.

The chain couples TRBV7-9 to TRBJ1-2; D gene ambiguous. Germline V lookup: CDR1 SEHNR, CDR2 FQNEAQ (reference sequence). The CDR3 runs to 13 residues. Trimming shortened V by 5 bases and J by 4 bases, and 11 bases separated the two germline ends. CDR3 bases: TGTGCCAGCAGCCCACCGGAGGTCTATGGCTACACCTTC. It translates to CASSPPEVYGYTF.

The genes are TRBV19 and TRBJ2-1, with a weak D call TRBD2 (6 bases). CDR1 is LNHDA, CDR2 SQIVND, per germline (reference sequence). V lost 0 bases to trimming and J lost 6 bases, with 15 bases between them. CDR3 size: 16 residues. The CDR3 sequence is CASSIDLPPSANEQFF. Written as DNA, the CDR3 is TGTGCCAGTAGTATAGATCTTCCTCCTAGCGCCAATGAGCAGTTCTTC.

The V and J genes are TRBV27 and TRBJ2-1; 8 nucleotides line up with TRBD1. V trimming: 3 bases; J trimming: 8 bases; junction bases outside the gene matches: 6. The CDR3 is 14 residues long. In germline, CDR1 is MNHEY, CDR2 SMNVEV (reference sequence). In nucleotides, the CDR3 is TGTGCCAGCAGTTTCTTCCAGGGGGCGGATGAGCAGTTCTTC. Translation: CASSFFQGADEQFF.

The chain links TRBV2 to TRBJ2-1; 16 nucleotides align to TRBD2. The CDR3 covers 14 residues. CDR1 is SNHLY, CDR2 FYNNEI, per germline. The V and J ends lost 10 bases and 7 bases, in that order; junction bases with no gene match: 4. The CDR3 sequence: CATQGLAGGNEQFF. The CDR3 DNA reads as TGTGCCACCCAGGGACTAGCGGGAGGGAATGAGCAGTTCTTC.

This clone appeared once. The chain is built from TRBV5-6 and TRBJ2-3; maybe TRBD1 (6 bases). Per the germline V gene, CDR1 is SGHDT and CDR2 is YYEEEE. The CDR3 has 16 residues. Trimming pared 5 bases from V and 5 bases from J, leaving 21 bases between. The CDR3 DNA reads TGTGCCAGCAGTTTCGGACAGTACTATTCGCGAGATACGCAGTATTTT. This gives the protein CASSFGQYYSRDTQYF.

The rearrangement joins TRBV10-3 to TRBJ1-2; perhaps TRBD1 as D (5 bases). The CDR3 has 11 amino acids. The germline CDR1 and CDR2 sequences are ENHRY and SYGVKD. With 8 bases removed from V and 4 bases from J, the gap between germline ends came to 8 bases. CDR3 loop: CAIRTSYGYTF. The CDR3 DNA is TGTGCCATCCGGACAAGCTATGGCTACACCTTC.